This is a list of T cell receptor beta chains from one sample in a study of response to subunit inactivated influenza vaccine. TCRdb recomputed calls from the RT-PCR reads with MiXCR, one row per CDR3 protein. This sample has hundreds of thousands of distinct CDR3 sequences, with 6.5% to 8% found just once. The material sequenced was PBMCs from blood, taken 23 to 25 months after vaccination. These receptor sequences come from a man aged 50 to 75 who received an inactivated influenza vaccine. Both conserved end residues are part of each CDR3. The order of the fields is J gene, V gene, CDR3 length, clone size, D gene, CDR3 protein, CDR3 DNA. D genes are given only for firm matches. Not all rows give a size; the values are once, few, many and, for expanded clones, a class.

TRBJ2-5 | TRBV20-1 | 15 | - | - | CSARDRVSPGETQYF | TGCAGTGCTAGAGATCGGGTCAGTCCTGGAGAGACCCAGTACTTC
TRBJ2-7 | TRBV6-5 | 14 | - | TRBD2 | CASSSAGRAHEQYF | TGTGCCAGCAGTTCCGCGGGGAGGGCCCACGAGCAGTACTTC
TRBJ1-2 | TRBV6-2/TRBV6-3 | 14 | few | - | CASRRPEQGFGYTF | TGTGCCAGCAGGCGACCAGAGCAGGGTTTCGGCTACACCTTC
TRBJ1-2 | TRBV28 | 13 | many | - | CASSGFRHYGYTF | TGTGCCAGCAGTGGGTTTCGACACTATGGCTACACCTTC
TRBJ1-4 | TRBV7-6 | 15 | many | - | CASSSNPGSDEKLFF | TGTGCCAGCAGCAGTAACCCCGGATCTGATGAAAAACTGTTTTTT
TRBJ2-7 | TRBV6-1 | 13 | few | - | CASKQAGSYEQYF | TGTGCCAGCAAGCAGGCGGGATCCTACGAGCAGTACTTC
TRBJ1-1 | TRBV7-9 | 15 | - | - | CASSSMGGMNTEAFF | TGTGCCAGCAGCTCCATGGGGGGAATGAACACTGAAGCTTTCTTT
TRBJ2-3 | TRBV3-1 | 13 | - | - | CASRLQGGDTQYF | TGTGCCAGCAGGCTGCAAGGGGGAGATACGCAGTATTTT
TRBJ2-1 | TRBV6-5 | 16 | many | - | CASSYSLDSSYNEQFF | TGTGCCAGCAGTTACTCCCTCGACAGCTCCTACAATGAGCAGTTCTTC
TRBJ2-1 | TRBV12-3/TRBV12-4 | 16 | many | TRBD2 | CASSLSGGAFGNEQFF | TGTGCCAGCAGTCTTAGCGGGGGGGCCTTCGGGAATGAGCAGTTCTTC
TRBJ2-1 | TRBV7-9 | 15 | - | TRBD1 | CASSSGGGQTNEQFF | TGTGCCAGCAGCTCAGGTGGGGGACAGACCAATGAGCAGTTCTTC
TRBJ2-7 | TRBV28 | 13 | - | - | CASSPGTAYELYF | TGTGCCAGCAGCCCCGGGACGGCCTACGAGCTGTACTTC
TRBJ2-3 | TRBV7-9 | 13 | many | - | CASSFSSSDTQYF | TGTGCCAGCAGCTTTTCTAGCTCAGATACGCAGTATTTT
TRBJ1-5 | TRBV4-1 | 18 | - | TRBD1 | CASSQEPGQVEGNQPQHF | TGCGCCAGCAGCCAAGAGCCGGGACAGGTAGAAGGCAATCAGCCCCAGCATTTT
TRBJ2-3 | TRBV3-1 | 14 | many | - | CASSQSLAPDTQYF | TGTGCCAGCAGCCAATCCCTGGCGCCCGATACGCAGTATTTT
TRBJ2-2 | TRBV7-9 | 14 | - | - | CASSAGTNTGELFF | TGTGCCAGCAGCGCAGGGACGAACACCGGGGAGCTGTTTTTT
TRBJ2-2 | TRBV29-1 | 13 | many | - | CSVERENTGELFF | TGCAGCGTTGAACGGGAGAACACCGGGGAGCTGTTTTTT
TRBJ2-3 | TRBV10-3 | 13 | many | TRBD1 | CAISGQGSDTQYF | TGTGCCATCAGCGGACAGGGCTCAGATACGCAGTATTTT
TRBJ2-4 | TRBV6-2/TRBV6-3 | 16 | - | - | CASRNLQGLGGNIQYF | TGTGCCAGCAGGAACCTACAAGGATTAGGGGGAAACATTCAGTACTTC
TRBJ1-2 | TRBV7-2 | 15 | few | TRBD1 | CASSPRTGGDYGYTF | TGTGCCAGCAGCCCCCGGACAGGGGGGGACTATGGCTACACCTTC
TRBJ2-1 | TRBV18 | 13 | - | TRBD2 | CASSPSGGLEQFF | TGTGCCAGCTCACCTTCGGGAGGGCTTGAGCAGTTCTTC
TRBJ1-6 | TRBV6-4 | 14 | - | - | CASRRDHTGSPLHF | TGTGCCAGCAGGCGGGACCACACCGGATCACCCCTCCACTTT
TRBJ2-5 | TRBV20-1 | 14 | few | TRBD2 | CSGLLAGVGETQYF | TGCAGTGGCCTACTAGCGGGGGTAGGAGAGACCCAGTACTTC
TRBJ2-7 | TRBV7-9 | 13 | few | TRBD1 | CASSLVGTGGQYF | TGTGCCAGCAGCTTAGTTGGGACAGGGGGCCAGTACTTC
TRBJ1-4 | TRBV12-3/TRBV12-4 | 14 | - | TRBD1 | CASSRGGAGEKLFF | TGTGCCAGCAGTCGAGGGGGCGCGGGTGAAAAACTGTTTTTT
TRBJ2-3 | TRBV20-1 | 16 | few | - | CSARDQRTSYTDTQYF | TGCAGTGCTAGAGATCAGAGGACCTCTTACACAGATACGCAGTATTTT
TRBJ2-3 | TRBV12-3/TRBV12-4 | 13 | many | TRBD2 | CASSFSGKDTQYF | TGTGCCAGCAGTTTTAGCGGGAAGGATACGCAGTATTTT
TRBJ2-7 | TRBV28 | 13 | - | - | CASSLRTPYEQYF | TGTGCCAGCAGTTTAAGGACACCCTACGAGCAGTACTTC
TRBJ2-5 | TRBV18 | 14 | few | - | CASSPPARGETQYF | TGTGCCAGCTCACCACCGGCAAGAGGAGAGACCCAGTACTTC
TRBJ2-3 | TRBV28 | 16 | - | TRBD2 | CASSPTSGRGADTQYF | TGTGCCAGCAGTCCGACTAGCGGGAGGGGAGCAGATACGCAGTATTTT
TRBJ2-5 | TRBV4-3 | 16 | - | TRBD1 | CASSLENRGRGETQYF | TGCGCCAGCAGCCTCGAAAACAGGGGGCGCGGGGAGACCCAGTACTTC
TRBJ2-7 | TRBV20-1 | 12 | - | - | CSAGTGGGEQYF | TGCAGTGCCGGGACAGGCGGGGGCGAGCAGTACTTC
TRBJ2-1 | TRBV6-2/TRBV6-3 | 17 | many | TRBD2 | CASTPTSGGGAYNEQFF | TGTGCCAGCACTCCTACTAGCGGGGGAGGGGCCTACAATGAGCAGTTCTTC
TRBJ2-1 | TRBV28 | 16 | - | - | CASSLFRRARDNEQFF | TGTGCCAGCAGTTTATTCAGACGGGCCCGGGACAATGAGCAGTTCTTC
TRBJ2-7 | TRBV12-3/TRBV12-4 | 16 | - | - | CASSLGLQRASYEQYF | TGTGCCAGCAGTTTAGGGTTGCAGCGAGCTTCCTACGAGCAGTACTTC